These 20 T cell receptor beta chains came from one sample sequenced in a study of blood T cell repertoires in COVID-19. Assay used: immunoSEQ multiplex PCR; TCRdb lists only in-frame clones, some missing. The sample records some 100,000 clones, just under 85% being singletons. Source material: peripheral blood. Source of these receptors: a woman between 70 and 85 years old with active or convalescent COVID-19.

The chain carries TRBV7-6 and TRBJ2-1, with TRBD1 as a possible D gene (6 bases). The CDR3 has 19 amino acids. V lost 1 base to trimming and J lost 7 bases, with 26 bases between them. Germline loops: CDR1 SGHVS, CDR2 FNYEAQ. The CDR3 DNA reads as TGTGCCAGCAGCTTAGGGGGTATTAGTTCCGGTGGCAGGGGTAATGAGCAGTTCTTC. Amino acid sequence: CASSLGGISSGGRGNEQFF.

The chain has TRBV6-6 and TRBJ1-6; the D gene is possibly TRBD1 (6 bases). Trimming took 6 bases from V and 10 from J, leaving 16 bases between them. This CDR3 is 14 amino acids long. CDR1 and CDR2 (germline): MNHNY, SVGAGI (reference sequence). CDR3 sequence reads: CASSFTGKGSPLHF. CDR3 nucleotide sequence: TGTGCCAGCAGCTTCACAGGGAAAGGGTCACCCCTCCACTTT.

The rearrangement joins TRBV28 to TRBJ1-2, with a tentative D call TRBD1 (5 bases). This CDR3 has 11 amino acids. V lost 10 bases and J lost 7, with 13 bases in between. CDR1 and CDR2 (germline): MDHEN, SYDVKM. The DNA for the CDR3 is TGTGCCAACCGGGGGTGGGGTGGCTACACCTTC. The encoded protein is CANRGWGGYTF.

V gene TRBV27 combines with J gene TRBJ1-2, with 7 bases aligning to TRBD1. CDR1 and CDR2 from the germline V gene are MNHEY and SMNVEV (reference sequence). V shed 4 bases and J 4 bases; nucleotides not matched to a gene: 6. CDR3 length: 14 amino acids. The CDR3 loop is CASSSPGQSYGYTF. CDR3 DNA: TGTGCCAGCAGTTCGCCGGGACAGTCCTATGGCTACACCTTC.

A few counts support this clone. The chain carries TRBV7-2 and TRBJ2-7; TRBD1 matches at 8 bases. The CDR3 is made up of 13 amino acids. In germline, CDR1 is SGHTA, CDR2 FQGNSA. Trimming cost V 5 bases and J 5 bases; bases outside gene matches: 5. As DNA, the CDR3 is TGTGCCAGCAGCCAGGACAGGGAAGACGAGCAGTACTTC. Protein product: CASSQDREDEQYF. The full variable domain, completed using reference TRBV7-2 and TRBJ2-7, is GAGVSQSPSNKVTEKGKDVELRCDPISGHTALYWYRQSLGQGLEFLIYFQGNSAPDKSGLPSDRFSAERTGGSVSTLTIQRTQQEDSAVYLCASSQDREDEQYFGPGTRLTVT.

J is TRBJ2-3 and V is TRBV28; D perhaps matches TRBD1 (7 bases). Germline lookup yields CDR1 MDHEN and CDR2 SYDVKM. CDR3 length: 15 residues. V shed 6 bases and J shed 3 bases, with 16 bases lying between them. CDR3 protein: CASSPGGTATDTQYF. The DNA of the CDR3 is TGTGCCAGCAGCCCAGGCGGGACAGCTACAGATACGCAGTATTTT.

The chain joins TRBV6-5 to TRBJ1-1; 8 bases match TRBD1. This CDR3 has 15 amino acids. CDR1 is MNHEY and CDR2 is SVGAGI in the germline V gene. Unmatched junction bases numbered 5, after V lost 5 bases and J lost 0 bases. The CDR3 region is CASSIWTGMNTEAFF. CDR3 bases: TGTGCCAGCAGTATATGGACAGGGATGAACACTGAAGCTTTCTTT.

J is TRBJ1-2 and V is TRBV2, with TRBD1 matching 10 bases. Losses at the gene ends were 6 bases for V and 0 bases for J; bases not matched to a gene: 13. The CDR3 length is 18 residues. Germline loops: CDR1 SNHLY, CDR2 FYNNEI. The CDR3 is CASRATGQGGGSNYGYTF. CDR3 DNA: TGTGCCAGCAGAGCTACAGGACAGGGGGGCGGATCTAACTATGGCTACACCTTC.

The V and J genes are TRBV7-2 and TRBJ1-2; 12 bases are a match to TRBD1. The CDR3 extends over 15 amino acids. Germline CDR1 SGHTA, CDR2 FQGNSA. J gave up 3 bases and V 5 bases, and 4 bases lay outside the gene matches. The CDR3 DNA follows: TGTGCCAGCAGCGCGGGACAGGGGGCTTACTATGGCTACACCTTC. Protein sequence: CASSAGQGAYYGYTF.

V gene TRBV9 combines with J gene TRBJ1-5; D unresolved. Germline V gene lookup returns CDR1 SGDLS and CDR2 YYNGEE. Trimming shortened V by 4 bases and J by 8 bases, and 16 bases separated the two germline ends. This CDR3 is 14 amino acids long. CDR3 nucleotide sequence: TGTGCCAGCAGCCCGCGAACGAACGGGGAGCCCCAGCATTTT. Translated: CASSPRTNGEPQHF.

CDR3 coding DNA: TGTGCCAGCAGTTTAATATATCAGCCCCAGCATTTT. This sequence encodes CASSLIYQPQHF. J is TRBJ1-5 and V is TRBV12-3 or TRBV12-4, with no clear D. V was cut by 2 bases and J by 5 bases, with 4 bases left in between. This CDR3 has 12 residues.

This chain uses TRBV27 with TRBJ1-5, with unresolved D. V dropped 0 bases and J dropped 4 bases, with 4 bases sitting between them. This CDR3 comprises 13 residues. Germline loops: CDR1 MNHEY, CDR2 SMNVEV (reference sequence). The CDR3 spells CASSLSGNQPQHF. The CDR3 bases are TGTGCCAGCAGTTTATCCGGGAATCAGCCCCAGCATTTT.

This rearrangement joins TRBV3-1 (or the pseudogene TRBV3-2) to TRBJ2-2; 8 bases align to TRBD2. V lost 6 bases and J lost 4; bases outside the gene matches: 7. Germline loops: CDR1 LGHDT, CDR2 YNNKEL (reference sequence). This CDR3 has 15 residues. CDR3 DNA: TGTGCCAGCAGACGTGGACTAGCAATCACCGGGGAGCTGTTTTTT. Residues: CASRRGLAITGELFF.

This chain uses TRBV6-4 with TRBJ1-3; D possibly corresponds to TRBD1 (6 bases). Germline CDR1 MRHNA, CDR2 SNTAGT. The CDR3 runs to 15 residues. Trimming removed 6 bases from V and 3 bases from J, with 15 bases in between. CDR3 region: CASRVQGMDGNTIYF. The CDR3 bases are TGTGCCAGCAGGGTTCAGGGGATGGATGGAAACACCATATATTTT.

CDR3 sequence reads: CASSRQGENGYTF. The CDR3 DNA is TGTGCCAGCAGTCGACAGGGTGAGAATGGCTACACCTTC. The chain links TRBV28 to TRBJ1-2; 7 nucleotides agree with TRBD1. Per germline, CDR1 MDHEN and CDR2 SYDVKM. This CDR3 spans 13 amino acids. Unmatched junction bases numbered 6, after V lost 5 bases and J lost 6 bases.

The V call is TRBV5-6, the J call TRBJ1-2, with TRBD1 matching over 7 bases. CDR1 and CDR2 from the germline V gene are SGHDT and YYEEEE. Trimming at V came to 0 bases and at J to 4 bases, leaving 9 bases not matched to a gene. The CDR3 contains 16 residues. Written as DNA, the CDR3 is TGTGCCAGCAGCTTGGGCGCGGCAGGGGGTGGCTATGGCTACACCTTC. This codes for CASSLGAAGGGYGYTF.

This clone showed up just once. V is TRBV18 and J is TRBJ1-1; D perhaps matches TRBD1 (6 bases). This CDR3 is 13 amino acids long. CDR1 and CDR2 (germline): KGHSH, LQKENI. V lost 2 bases, J lost 6 bases, and 10 bases lay in between. CDR3 sequence reads: CASSPGQGSEAFF. CDR3 bases: TGTGCCAGCTCACCAGGCCAGGGGTCTGAAGCTTTCTTT.

The V call is TRBV7-2, the J call TRBJ1-3, with 8 positions matching TRBD1. There are 16 residues in the CDR3. Losses at the gene ends were 5 bases for V and 1 base for J; bases not matched to a gene: 7. Germline V lookup: CDR1 SGHTA, CDR2 FQGNSA. CDR3 in amino acids: CASSPQGAVSGNTIYF. For the CDR3, the DNA is TGTGCCAGCAGCCCTCAGGGGGCAGTTTCTGGAAACACCATATATTTT.

This rearrangement joins TRBV28 to TRBJ2-1; 7 bases are a match to TRBD1. Germline trimming cut 3 bases from V and 5 bases from J; bases unmatched to any gene: 7. Germline CDR1 MDHEN, CDR2 SYDVKM. This CDR3 comprises 15 residues. The CDR3 spells CASSFQDRPHNEQFF. The CDR3 region has the DNA TGTGCCAGCAGTTTCCAGGACAGGCCTCACAATGAGCAGTTCTTC.

V gene TRBV7-2 combines with J gene TRBJ2-2; TRBD2 agrees at 8 bases. The V segment lost 1 base and the J segment 4 bases; nucleotides outside the gene matches: 5. Germline V gene data show CDR1 as SGHTA and CDR2 as FQGNSA. The CDR3 spans 16 residues. The CDR3 region is CASSLVIGGGTGELFF. As DNA, the CDR3 is TGTGCCAGCAGCTTAGTCATCGGGGGGGGCACCGGGGAGCTGTTTTTT.